This is a list of T cell receptor beta chains from one sample in a study of cytomegalovirus exposure and HLA in healthy donors. The table came from immunoSEQ multiplex PCR; TCRdb's copy has only in-frame clones and leaves some out. The repertoire includes some 120,000 clones, 80% of them detected once, and roughly 2.5% sits in the top ten. The sample consisted of PBMCs. All receptors come from a man aged 25-45 years in good health and CMV-seronegative. CDR3s include the opening cysteine and the closing phenylalanine or tryptophan. A D gene is named only where the DNA matches it firmly. Clone size is not always given. Where it is, it says once, few, many or a class for expanded clones.

>-|-|TRBV5-1|TRBJ1-1
CASTREGIFRDTEAFF
TGCGCCAGCACGCGGGAGGGGATTTTCAGGGACACTGAAGCTTTCTTT
>-|once|TRBV27|TRBJ1-1
CASSSRGTRSTEAFF
TGTGCCAGCAGTAGCCGAGGGACTCGGTCCACTGAAGCTTTCTTT
>-|-|TRBV28|TRBJ2-6
CASSLWGSSGANVLTF
TGTGCCAGCAGTTTATGGGGCAGCTCTGGGGCCAACGTCCTGACTTTC
>-|-|TRBV19|TRBJ2-6
CASSIAHRSGANVLTF
TGTGCCAGTAGTATAGCGCACAGGTCTGGGGCCAACGTCCTGACTTTC
>-|-|TRBV10-3|TRBJ1-3
CAVRPGPNSEGNTIYF
TGTGCCGTCCGACCGGGCCCCAATAGCGAAGGAAACACCATATATTTT
>-|-|TRBV4-3|TRBJ1-1
CASSQQHRMNTEAFF
TGCGCCAGCAGCCAACAACACAGGATGAACACTGAAGCTTTCTTT
>TRBD2|-|TRBV18|TRBJ2-3
CASSPLAASTDTQYF
TGTGCCAGCTCACCTCTAGCGGCTAGCACAGATACGCAGTATTTT
>-|-|TRBV6-4|TRBJ2-1
CASSDTTAGVGEQFF
TGTGCCAGCAGTGACACAACCGCCGGAGTAGGTGAGCAGTTCTTC
>TRBD1|-|TRBV5-1|TRBJ2-1
CASSQGQDNEQFF
TGCGCCAGCAGCCAGGGACAGGACAATGAGCAGTTCTTC
>TRBD2|-|TRBV27|TRBJ2-7
CASSPLAGGGEQYF
TGTGCCAGCAGTCCCCTAGCGGGAGGAGGCGAGCAGTACTTC
>-|once|TRBV6-6|TRBJ2-5
CASSYNEETQYF
TGTGCCAGCAGTTACAATGAGGAGACCCAGTACTTC
>TRBD1|-|TRBV5-4|TRBJ1-1
CASWTGALNTEAFF
TGTGCCAGCTGGACAGGGGCTTTGAACACTGAAGCTTTCTTT
>TRBD2|-|TRBV19|TRBJ2-7
CASSIGPGLGSYEQYF
TGTGCCAGTAGTATAGGGCCGGGACTAGGATCCTACGAGCAGTACTTC
>TRBD1|-|TRBV18|TRBJ1-5
CASSPRDRGGNQPQHF
TGTGCCAGCTCACCAAGGGACAGGGGTGGCAATCAGCCCCAGCATTTT
>-|-|TRBV4-2|TRBJ2-3
CASSQEAGRTDTQYF
TGTGCCAGCAGCCAAGAGGCAGGGCGCACAGATACGCAGTATTTT
>TRBD2|-|TRBV4-1|TRBJ2-7
CASSQDKASGISYEQYF
TGCGCCAGCAGCCAAGATAAGGCTAGCGGGATTTCCTACGAGCAGTACTTC
>-|few|TRBV28|TRBJ1-4
CASSQPGVLTNEKLFF
TGTGCCAGCAGCCAACCCGGTGTGTTAACTAATGAAAAACTGTTTTTT
>TRBD1|-|TRBV5-1|TRBJ1-1
CASSTGQGPTEAFF
TGCGCCAGCAGCACCGGACAGGGACCCACTGAAGCTTTCTTT
>-|-|TRBV6-4|TRBJ2-6
CASSEQSGANVLTF
TGTGCCAGCAGTGAGCAGTCTGGGGCCAACGTCCTGACTTTC
>-|-|TRBV5-1|TRBJ1-3
CASSLEGFSGNTIYF
TGCGCCAGCAGCTTGGAGGGGTTCTCTGGAAACACCATATATTTT
>-|-|TRBV6-6|TRBJ2-7
CASSDQGHHYEQYF
TGTGCCAGCAGTGACCAGGGACACCACTACGAGCAGTACTTC
>-|once|TRBV5-1|TRBJ1-1
CASSWRGEGTEAFF
TGCGCCAGCAGCTGGAGGGGAGAGGGGACTGAAGCTTTCTTT